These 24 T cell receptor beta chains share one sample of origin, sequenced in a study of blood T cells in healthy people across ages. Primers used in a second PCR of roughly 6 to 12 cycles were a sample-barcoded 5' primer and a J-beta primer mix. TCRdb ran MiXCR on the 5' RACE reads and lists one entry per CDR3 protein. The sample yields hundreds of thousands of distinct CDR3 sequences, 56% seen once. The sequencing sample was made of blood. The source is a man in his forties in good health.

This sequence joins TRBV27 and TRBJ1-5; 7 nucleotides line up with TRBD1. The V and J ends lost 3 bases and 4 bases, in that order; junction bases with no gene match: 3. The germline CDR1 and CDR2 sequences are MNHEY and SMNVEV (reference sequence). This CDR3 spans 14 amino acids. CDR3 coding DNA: TGTGCCAGCAGTTTCCTGGGACAGAATCAGCCCCAGCATTTT. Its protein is CASSFLGQNQPQHF.

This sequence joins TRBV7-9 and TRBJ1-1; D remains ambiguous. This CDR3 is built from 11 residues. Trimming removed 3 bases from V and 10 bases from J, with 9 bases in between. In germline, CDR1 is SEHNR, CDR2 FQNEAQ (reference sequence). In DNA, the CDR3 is TGTGCCAGCAGCTTCGATAGGGCAGCTTTCTTT. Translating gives CASSFDRAAFF.

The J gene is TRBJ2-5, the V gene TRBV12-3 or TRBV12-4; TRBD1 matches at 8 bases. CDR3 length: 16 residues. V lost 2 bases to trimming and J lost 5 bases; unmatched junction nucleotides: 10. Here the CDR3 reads CASSLPRGRLKETQYF. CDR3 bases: TGTGCCAGCAGTTTACCCAGGGGGCGCCTTAAGGAGACCCAGTACTTC.

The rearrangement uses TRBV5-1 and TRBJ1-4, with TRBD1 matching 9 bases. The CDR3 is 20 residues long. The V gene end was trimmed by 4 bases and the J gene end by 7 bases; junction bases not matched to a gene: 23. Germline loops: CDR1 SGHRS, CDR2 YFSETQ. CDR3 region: CASSVWGRGTGSLFGEKLFF. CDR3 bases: TGCGCCAGCAGCGTTTGGGGAAGGGGGACAGGGTCCCTCTTCGGTGAAAAACTGTTTTTT.

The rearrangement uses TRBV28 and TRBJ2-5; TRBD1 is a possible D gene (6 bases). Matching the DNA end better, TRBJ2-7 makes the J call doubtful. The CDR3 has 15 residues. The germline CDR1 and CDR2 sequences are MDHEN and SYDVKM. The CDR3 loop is CASSLYGQGLYEQYF. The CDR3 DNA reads TGTGCCAGCAGTTTATACGGGCAGGGGCTCTACGAGCAGTACTTC.

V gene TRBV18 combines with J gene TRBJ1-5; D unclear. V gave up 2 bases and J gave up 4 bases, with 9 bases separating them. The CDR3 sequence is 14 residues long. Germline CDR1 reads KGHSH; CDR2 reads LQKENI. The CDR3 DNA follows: TGTGCCAGCTCACCAACCCTACAGAATCAGCCCCAGCATTTT. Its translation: CASSPTLQNQPQHF.

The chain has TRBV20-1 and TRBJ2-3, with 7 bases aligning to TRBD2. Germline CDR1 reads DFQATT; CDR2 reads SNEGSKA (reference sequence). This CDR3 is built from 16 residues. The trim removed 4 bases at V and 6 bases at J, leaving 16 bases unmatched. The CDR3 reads CSAISWGLSHTDTQYF. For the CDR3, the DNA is TGCAGTGCTATAAGTTGGGGACTAAGCCATACGGATACGCAGTATTTT.

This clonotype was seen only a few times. The CDR3 here is CASRQGSSNQPQHF. The CDR3 bases are TGTGCCAGCAGGCAGGGGTCGAGCAATCAGCCCCAGCATTTT. This chain joins TRBV4-2 and TRBJ1-5; a weak D match, TRBD1 (6 bases). The germline V gene encodes CDR1 LGHNA and CDR2 YNFKEQ. The CDR3 contains 14 residues. V gave up 6 bases and J gave up 1 base, with 10 bases separating them.

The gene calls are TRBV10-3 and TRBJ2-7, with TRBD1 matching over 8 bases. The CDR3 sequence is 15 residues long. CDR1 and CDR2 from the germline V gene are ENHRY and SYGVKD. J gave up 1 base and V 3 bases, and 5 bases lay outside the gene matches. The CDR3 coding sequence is TGTGCCATCAGTGATATACAGGGGGAGTCCTACGAGCAGTACTTC. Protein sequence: CAISDIQGESYEQYF.

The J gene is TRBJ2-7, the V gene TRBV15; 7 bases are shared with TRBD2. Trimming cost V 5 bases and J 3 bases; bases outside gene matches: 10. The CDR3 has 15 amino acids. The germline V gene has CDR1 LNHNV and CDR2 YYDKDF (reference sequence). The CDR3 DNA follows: TGTGCCACCAGCCTCCAGCGGGATGTATTCTACGAGCAGTACTTC. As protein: CATSLQRDVFYEQYF.

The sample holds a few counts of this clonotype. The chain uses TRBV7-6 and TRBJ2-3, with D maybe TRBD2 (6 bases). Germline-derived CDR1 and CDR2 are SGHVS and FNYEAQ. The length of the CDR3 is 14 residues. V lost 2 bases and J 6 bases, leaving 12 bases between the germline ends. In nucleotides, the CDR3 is TGTGCCAGCAGCTTAAGCGCTAGCGTGGATACGCAGTATTTT. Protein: CASSLSASVDTQYF.

CDR3 sequence (DNA): TGTGCCAGCTTTCAAGATATCGCAGATACGCAGTATTTT. Translated, it gives CASFQDIADTQYF. The chain links TRBV2 to TRBJ2-3; D is ambiguous. The length of the CDR3 is 13 residues. V dropped 8 bases and J dropped 4 bases, with 13 bases sitting between them. Germline assignment: CDR1 SNHLY and CDR2 FYNNEI.

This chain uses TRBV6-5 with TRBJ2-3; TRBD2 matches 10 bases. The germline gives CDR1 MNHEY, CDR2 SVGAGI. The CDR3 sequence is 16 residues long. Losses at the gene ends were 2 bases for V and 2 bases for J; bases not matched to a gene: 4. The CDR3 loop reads CASSYASGGPTDTQYF. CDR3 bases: TGTGCCAGCAGTTACGCTAGCGGGGGCCCCACAGATACGCAGTATTTT.

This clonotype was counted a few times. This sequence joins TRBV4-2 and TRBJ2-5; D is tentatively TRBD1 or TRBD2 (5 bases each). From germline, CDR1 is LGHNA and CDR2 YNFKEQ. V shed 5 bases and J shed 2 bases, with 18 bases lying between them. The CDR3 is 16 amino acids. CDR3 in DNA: TGTGCCAGCAGCACCCCCACGGGACGGATACAAGAGACCCAGTACTTC. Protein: CASSTPTGRIQETQYF.

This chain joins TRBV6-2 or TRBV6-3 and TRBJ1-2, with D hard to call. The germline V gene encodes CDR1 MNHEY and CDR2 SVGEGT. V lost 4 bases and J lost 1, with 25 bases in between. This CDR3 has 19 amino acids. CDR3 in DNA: TGTGCCAGCAGTTTGTCTACAGAGCGGAGCCCCGCGCTTAACTATGGCTACACCTTC. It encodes CASSLSTERSPALNYGYTF.

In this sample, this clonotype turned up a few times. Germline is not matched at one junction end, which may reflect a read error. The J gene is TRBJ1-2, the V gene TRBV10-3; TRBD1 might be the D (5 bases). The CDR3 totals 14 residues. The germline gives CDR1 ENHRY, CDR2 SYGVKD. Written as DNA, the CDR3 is TGTGCCATCAGTGCTGAGGGGACTAAATATGGCTACACCTTC. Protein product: CAISAEGTKYGYTF.

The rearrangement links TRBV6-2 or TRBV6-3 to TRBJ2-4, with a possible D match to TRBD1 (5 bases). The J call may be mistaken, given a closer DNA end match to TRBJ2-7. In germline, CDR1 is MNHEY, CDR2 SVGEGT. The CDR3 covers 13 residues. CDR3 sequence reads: CASGKGPFYEQYF. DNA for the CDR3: TGTGCCAGCGGAAAGGGGCCCTTTTACGAGCAGTACTTC.

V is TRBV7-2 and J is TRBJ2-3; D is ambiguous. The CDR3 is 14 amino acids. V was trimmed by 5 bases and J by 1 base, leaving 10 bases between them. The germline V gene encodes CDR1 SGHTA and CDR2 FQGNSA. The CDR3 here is CASSRFAGTDTQYF. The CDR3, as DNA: TGTGCCAGCAGCCGCTTCGCCGGCACAGATACGCAGTATTTT.

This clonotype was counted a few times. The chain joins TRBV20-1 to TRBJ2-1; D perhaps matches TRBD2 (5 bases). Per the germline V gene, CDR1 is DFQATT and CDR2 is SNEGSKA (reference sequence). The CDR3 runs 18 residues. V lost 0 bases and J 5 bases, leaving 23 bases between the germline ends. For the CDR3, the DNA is TGCAGTGCTAGAGATGGGAGTGGTCGTCTCCAACTTCACAATGAGCAGTTCTTC. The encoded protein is CSARDGSGRLQLHNEQFF.

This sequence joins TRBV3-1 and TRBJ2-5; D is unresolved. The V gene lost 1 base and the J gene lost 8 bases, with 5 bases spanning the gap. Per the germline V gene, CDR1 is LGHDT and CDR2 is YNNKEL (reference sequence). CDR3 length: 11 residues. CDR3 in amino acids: CASSQVTTQYF. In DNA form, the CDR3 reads TGTGCCAGCAGCCAAGTCACAACCCAGTACTTC.

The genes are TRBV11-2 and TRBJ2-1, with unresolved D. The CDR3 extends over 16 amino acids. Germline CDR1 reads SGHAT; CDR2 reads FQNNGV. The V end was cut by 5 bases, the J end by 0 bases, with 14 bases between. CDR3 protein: CASSTNSGASYNEQFF. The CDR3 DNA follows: TGTGCCAGCAGCACAAACTCGGGCGCCTCCTACAATGAGCAGTTCTTC.

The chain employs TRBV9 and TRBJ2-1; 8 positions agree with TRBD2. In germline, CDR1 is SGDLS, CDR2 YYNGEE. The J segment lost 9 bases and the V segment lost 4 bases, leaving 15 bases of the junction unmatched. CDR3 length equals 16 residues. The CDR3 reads CASSSRAGDSIGEQFF. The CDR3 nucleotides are TGTGCCAGCAGCTCCAGAGCGGGAGACTCCATCGGTGAGCAGTTCTTC.

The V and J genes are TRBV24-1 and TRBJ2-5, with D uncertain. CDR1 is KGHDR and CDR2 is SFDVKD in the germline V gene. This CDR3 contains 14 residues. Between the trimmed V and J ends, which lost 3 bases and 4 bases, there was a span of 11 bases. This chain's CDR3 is CATSDRVVGETQYF. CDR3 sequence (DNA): TGTGCCACCAGTGATCGAGTGGTCGGAGAGACCCAGTACTTC.

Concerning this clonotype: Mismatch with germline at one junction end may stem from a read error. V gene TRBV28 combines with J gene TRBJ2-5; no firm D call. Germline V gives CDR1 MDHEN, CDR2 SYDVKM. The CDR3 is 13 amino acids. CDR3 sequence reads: CTSSLENEETQYF. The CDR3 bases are TGTACCAGCAGTTTAGAGAACGAAGAGACCCAGTACTTC.